A single sample gave rise to the 16 T cell receptor beta chains below, sequenced in a study of cytomegalovirus exposure and HLA in healthy donors. Some clones are missing from TCRdb's copy, which holds only in-frame ones; the method was immunoSEQ multiplex PCR. The sample records over 50,000 clones, over 90% being singletons. Material for sequencing was PBMCs. Every receptor here comes from a man aged 18 to 29 in good health and CMV-seropositive.

The chain has TRBV6-4 and TRBJ2-1, with D possibly being TRBD1 (6 bases). CDR1 and CDR2 (germline): MRHNA, SNTAGT. The germline V and J ends were trimmed by 0 bases and 3 bases, with 9 bases remaining between them. CDR3 length equals 15 residues. The DNA for the CDR3 is TGTGCCAGCAGTGACTCGTTGGACAGCTACAATGAGCAGTTCTTC. It codes for CASSDSLDSYNEQFF.

This chain joins TRBV5-1 and TRBJ1-2; 10 bases map to TRBD1. This CDR3 has 16 residues. Germline CDR1 SGHRS, CDR2 YFSETQ. J gave up 1 base and V 4 bases, and 7 bases lay outside the gene matches. Here the CDR3 DNA reads TGCGCCAGCAGCAAGACCGGGACAGGGGTTAACTATGGCTACACCTTC. Amino acids: CASSKTGTGVNYGYTF.

This clone was counted once. This rearrangement joins TRBV28 to TRBJ2-1; 10 positions match TRBD2. CDR3 length: 15 amino acids. Germline V gene data show CDR1 as MDHEN and CDR2 as SYDVKM. V gave up 1 base and J gave up 6 bases; unmatched junction bases: 3. The CDR3 bases are TGTGCCAGCAGTTTATCTAGCGGGAGAATCAATGAGCAGTTCTTC. It encodes CASSLSSGRINEQFF.

The chain recombines TRBV6-5 with TRBJ1-4; D unresolved. Germline loops: CDR1 MNHEY, CDR2 SVGAGI. The CDR3 extends over 15 amino acids. V was trimmed by 0 bases and J by 14 bases, leaving 19 bases between them. DNA of the CDR3: TGTGCCAGCAGTTACTCGGGCCTTACGCAGAAAACTCTGTTTTTT. It translates to CASSYSGLTQKTLFF.

The gene calls are TRBV6-6 and TRBJ1-1; maybe TRBD1 (6 bases). This CDR3 has 14 residues. Looked up from germline, CDR1 is MNHNY and CDR2 is SVGAGI (reference sequence). Trimming cost V 3 bases and J 4 bases, with 12 bases left between them. The CDR3 sequence is CASSYNRVSTEAFF. The CDR3 DNA follows: TGTGCCAGCAGTTATAACAGGGTGAGCACTGAAGCTTTCTTT.

By proportion, this clone is medium-sized (0.01 to 0.1%). V is TRBV4-2 and J is TRBJ2-1; the match to TRBD2 covers 7 bases. Looked up from germline, CDR1 is LGHNA and CDR2 is YNFKEQ. This CDR3 spans 16 amino acids. The ends lost 0 bases at V and 8 bases at J; junction bases unmatched: 10. The CDR3 coding sequence is TGTGCCAGCAGCCAAGAGGGTGGCGGGAGTGTGGATGAGCAGTTCTTC. It is translated as CASSQEGGGSVDEQFF.

The chain is built from TRBV19 and TRBJ1-4; 7 positions agree with TRBD1. Per germline, CDR1 LNHDA and CDR2 SQIVND (reference sequence). Losses at the gene ends were 5 bases for V and 7 bases for J; bases not matched to a gene: 10. The CDR3 covers 15 residues. CDR3 DNA sequence: TGTGCCAGTAGTTCTTCCCGACAGGGTCGTGAAAAACTGTTTTTT. Translation gives CASSSSRQGREKLFF.

The rearrangement links TRBV9 to TRBJ2-1, with D perhaps matching TRBD2 (5 bases). V gave up 0 bases and J gave up 6 bases, with 13 bases separating them. There are 15 residues in the CDR3. CDR1 and CDR2 (germline): SGDLS, YYNGEE. This chain's CDR3 is CASSVAPRRANEQFF. As DNA, the CDR3 is TGTGCCAGCAGCGTAGCTCCCAGGCGGGCCAATGAGCAGTTCTTC.

The rearrangement links TRBV9 to TRBJ2-1; a weak D match, TRBD1 (5 bases). V lost 0 bases, J lost 9 bases, and 10 bases lay in between. This CDR3 is built from 13 residues. Per the germline V gene, CDR1 is SGDLS and CDR2 is YYNGEE. CDR3 coding DNA: TGTGCCAGCAGCGTAGTATCCGACAGTGAGCAGTTCTTC. This codes for CASSVVSDSEQFF.

The V gene is TRBV5-4, the J gene TRBJ1-4, with D possibly TRBD1 on 6 matching bases. Trimming removed 0 bases at V and 8 bases at J, with 11 bases between. Germline CDR1 and CDR2: SGHNT and YYREEE (reference sequence). This CDR3 has 14 residues. The CDR3 DNA reads as TGTGCCAGCAGCTTGGCAGGGGCGCGAGAAAAACTGTTTTTT. Its protein product is CASSLAGAREKLFF.

This clone was observed once. This chain uses TRBV9 with TRBJ1-2; D gene ambiguous. The V gene's germline CDR1 is SGDLS and CDR2 YYNGEE. This CDR3 is built from 15 residues. Trimming removed 4 bases from V and 0 bases from J, with 13 bases in between. CDR3 coding DNA: TGTGCCAGCAGCTTACCGGGGAGAACTAACTATGGCTACACCTTC. Translated, it gives CASSLPGRTNYGYTF.

This rearrangement joins TRBV5-1 to TRBJ2-3, with 8 positions matching TRBD2. With V trimmed by 5 bases and J by 2 bases, 10 bases remained unmatched. Germline lookup yields CDR1 SGHRS and CDR2 YFSETQ. The CDR3 has 16 amino acids. The CDR3 nucleotides read TGCGCCAGCAGTCCTGGACTAGCCTCAGTCACAGATACGCAGTATTTT. It translates to CASSPGLASVTDTQYF.

The chain is built from TRBV7-8 and TRBJ2-7, with 9 bases aligning to TRBD1. Germline CDR1 SGHVS, CDR2 FQNEAQ. CDR3 length: 15 residues. V gave up 3 bases and J gave up 2 bases; unmatched junction bases: 5. The CDR3 coding sequence is TGTGCCAGCAGCTTCCGGGACAGGGTTACCTACGAGCAGTACTTC. Residues: CASSFRDRVTYEQYF.

This chain uses TRBV5-6 with TRBJ1-4, with 8 bases matching TRBD1. The V and J ends lost 6 bases and 5 bases, in that order; junction bases with no gene match: 6. Germline-derived CDR1 and CDR2 are SGHDT and YYEEEE. The CDR3 is made up of 14 amino acids. CDR3: CASNGQGRNEKLFF. DNA for the CDR3: TGTGCCAGCAACGGACAGGGACGAAATGAAAAACTGTTTTTT.

The CDR3 loop reads CASAPYELWGRTVDLRDTIYF. In DNA, the CDR3 is TGTGCAAGTGCCCCATATGAATTATGGGGGCGGACTGTCGACCTCCGGGACACCATATATTTT. The chain couples TRBV12-2 to TRBJ1-3; the D call in the table, TRBD1, was not verified against the DNA. TRBV12-2 is noted as a pseudogene. This CDR3 contains 21 residues.

This clone occurred once. The chain joins TRBV19 to TRBJ2-2; D is uncertain. The CDR3 is 14 residues long. CDR1 and CDR2 (germline): LNHDA, SQIVND (reference sequence). Between the trimmed V and J ends, which lost 5 bases and 3 bases, there was a span of 10 bases. The CDR3 region has the DNA TGTGCCAGTAGTGTCCGGAGAGACACCGGGGAGCTGTTTTTT. Its protein is CASSVRRDTGELFF. The full variable domain, with the rest looked up from reference TRBV19 and TRBJ2-2, is DGGITQSPKYLFRKEGQNVTLSCEQNLNHDAMYWYRQDPGQGLRLIYYSQIVNDFQKGDIAEGYSVSREKKESFPLTVTSAQKNPTAFYLCASSVRRDTGELFFGEGSRLTVL.